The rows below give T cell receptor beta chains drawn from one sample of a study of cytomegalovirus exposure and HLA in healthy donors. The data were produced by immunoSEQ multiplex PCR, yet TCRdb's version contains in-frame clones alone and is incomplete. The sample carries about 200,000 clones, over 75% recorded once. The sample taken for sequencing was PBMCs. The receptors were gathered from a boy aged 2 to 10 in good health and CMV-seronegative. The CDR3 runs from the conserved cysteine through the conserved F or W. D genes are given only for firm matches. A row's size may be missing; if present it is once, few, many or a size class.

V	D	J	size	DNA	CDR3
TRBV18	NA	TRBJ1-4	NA	TGTGCCAGCTCCCCCTACCCTAATGAAAAACTGTTTTTT	CASSPYPNEKLFF
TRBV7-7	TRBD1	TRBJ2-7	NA	TGTGCTAGCAGCTTAAGGACAGGGTCTACCTACGAGCAGTACTTC	CASSLRTGSTYEQYF
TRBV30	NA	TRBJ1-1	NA	TGTGCCTGGCGGGGGACGTTGAACACTGAAGCTTTCTTC	CAWRGTLNTEAFF
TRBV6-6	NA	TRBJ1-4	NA	TGTGCCAGCAGTTACTCAACAGGGCGGACGGAAAAACTGTTTTTT	CASSYSTGRTEKLFF
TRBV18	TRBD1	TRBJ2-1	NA	TGTGCCAGCTCACTCGGACAGGTTACCTACAATGAGCAGTTCTTC	CASSLGQVTYNEQFF
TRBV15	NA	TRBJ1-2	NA	TGTGCCACCAGCAGTGCCCCAAAGGCGGGTGCCGGTGGCTACACCTTC	CATSSAPKAGAGGYTF
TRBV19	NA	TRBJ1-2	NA	TGTGCCAGTAGTATTGCCCAGGTTAACTATGGCTACACCTTC	CASSIAQVNYGYTF
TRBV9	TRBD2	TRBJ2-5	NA	TGTGCCAGCACCATCGGAAGCGGGGGGGCCAGAGAGACCCAGTACTTC	CASTIGSGGARETQYF
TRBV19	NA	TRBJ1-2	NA	TGTGCCAGTAGTGGGTCTTCGGCGGAGTTCCGGGTGAACTATGGCTACACCTTC	CASSGSSAEFRVNYGYTF
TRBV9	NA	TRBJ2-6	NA	TGTGCCAGCAGCGTAGAACGATTTTCGGGACAAAGCTCTGGGGCCAACGTCCTGACTTTC	CASSVERFSGQSSGANVLTF
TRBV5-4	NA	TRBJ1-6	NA	TGTGCCAGCAGCTTATCCGGGTTCAATTCACCCCTCCACTTT	CASSLSGFNSPLHF
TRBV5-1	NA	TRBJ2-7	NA	TGCGCCAGCAGATTCGGTGCGGGCCCCTACGAGCAGTACTTC	CASRFGAGPYEQYF
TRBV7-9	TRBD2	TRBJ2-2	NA	TGTGCCAGCAGCTTGCCGGGACTAGCTCCCGGGGAGCTGTTTTTT	CASSLPGLAPGELFF
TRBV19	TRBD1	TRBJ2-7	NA	TGTGCCAGTAGTATTAGGACAGGGGGATTTTACGAGCAGTACTTC	CASSIRTGGFYEQYF
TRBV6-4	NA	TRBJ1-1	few	TGTGCCAGCAGTGACACATTGAGGGCGAGGGTAGCTTTCTTT	CASSDTLRARVAFF
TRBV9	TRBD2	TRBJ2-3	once	TGTGCCAGCCGACCAACTAGCGGGGGAGATACGCAGTATTTT	CASRPTSGGDTQYF
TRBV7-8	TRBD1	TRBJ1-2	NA	TGTGCCAGCAGCGCGACGACAGGGGGCTACACCTTC	CASSATTGGYTF
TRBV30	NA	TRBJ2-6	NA	TGTGCCTGGAGTGAAACCAGCGGCCTGACTTTC	CAWSETSGLTF
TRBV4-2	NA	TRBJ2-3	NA	TGTGCCAGCAGCGGAGGGACAGATACGCAGTATTTT	CASSGGTDTQYF
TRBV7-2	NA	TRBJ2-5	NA	TGTGCCAGCAGCTTGGTTCGGACAGACGAGACCCAGTACTTC	CASSLVRTDETQYF
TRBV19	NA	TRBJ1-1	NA	TGTGCCAGTAGTATGACAGCACTTGCAGAAGCTTTCTTT	CASSMTALAEAFF
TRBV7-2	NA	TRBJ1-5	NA	TGTGCCAGCAGCTTACCTCATCAGCCCCAGCATTTT	CASSLPHQPQHF
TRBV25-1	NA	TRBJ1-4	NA	TGTGCCAGCAGTGGATCTCAGGGGAGTGAAAAACTGTTTTTT	CASSGSQGSEKLFF
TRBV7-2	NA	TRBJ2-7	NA	TGTGCCAGCAGCTTTCAGGACTCCTACGAGCAGTACTTC	CASSFQDSYEQYF
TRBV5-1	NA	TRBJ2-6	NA	TGCGCCAGCAGCTCAGGGGTTAGCTCTGGGGCCAACGTCCTGACTTTC	CASSSGVSSGANVLTF
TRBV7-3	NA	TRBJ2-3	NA	TGTGCCAGCAGCTTGGAACAGGCAGCCGTGAATACGCAGTATTTT	CASSLEQAAVNTQYF
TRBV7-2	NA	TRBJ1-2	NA	TGTGCCAGCAGCTTAGGGGCCCGGTTGGCTAACTATGGCTACACCTTC	CASSLGARLANYGYTF
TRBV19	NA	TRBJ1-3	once	TGTGCCAGTAACAGACAAGGGACACCCTCTGGAAACACCATATATTTT	CASNRQGTPSGNTIYF
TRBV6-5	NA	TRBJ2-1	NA	TGTGCCAGCAGTTACGGCGCGGGGAGCTCCTACAATGAGCAGTTCTTC	CASSYGAGSSYNEQFF
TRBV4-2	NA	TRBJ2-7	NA	TGTGCCAGCAGCCAAGTACGCCTCAGCTACGAGCAGTACTTC	CASSQVRLSYEQYF
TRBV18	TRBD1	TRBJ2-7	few	TGTGCCAGCTCACCCGGGACAGGGGGCCGCCAGAACGAGCAGTACTTC	CASSPGTGGRQNEQYF
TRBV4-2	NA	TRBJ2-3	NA	TGTGCCAGCAGCCAAGAAAAGGCGGCCGACCTCACAGATACGCAGTATTTT	CASSQEKAADLTDTQYF
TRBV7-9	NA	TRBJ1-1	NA	TGTGCCAGCAGCTTCTACCTGAACACTGAAGCTTTCTTT	CASSFYLNTEAFF
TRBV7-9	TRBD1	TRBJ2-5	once	TGTGCCAGCAGCCCAACTTCGACAGGGCGGAGAGAGACCCAGTACTTC	CASSPTSTGRRETQYF
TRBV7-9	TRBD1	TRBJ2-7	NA	TGTGCCAGCAGCAAGACAGGGGCCCTCTTCGAGCAGTACTTC	CASSKTGALFEQYF
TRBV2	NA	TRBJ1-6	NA	TGTGCCAGCAGTGAGAATCAGGGCGGAAATTCACCCCTCCACTTT	CASSENQGGNSPLHF
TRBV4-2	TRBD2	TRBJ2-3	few	TGTGCCAGCAGCCAACGGAGCGGGGGGGCAGCAGATACGCAGTATTTT	CASSQRSGGAADTQYF
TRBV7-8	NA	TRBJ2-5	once	TGTGCCAGCAGCTTAAATTCCGTACAAGAGACCCAGTACTTC	CASSLNSVQETQYF
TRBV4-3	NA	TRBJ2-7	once	TGCGCCAGCAGCCAAGGGACCAGGGAAACGCAGTACTTC	CASSQGTRETQYF
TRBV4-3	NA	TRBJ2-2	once	TGCGCCAGCAGCCAAGTACCGGGGGAGAACACCGGGGAGCTGTTTTTT	CASSQVPGENTGELFF
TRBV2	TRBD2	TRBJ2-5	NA	TGTGCCAGCAGTGACGGACTAGCGGGGGTTGAGCAGTACTTC	CASSDGLAGVEQYF
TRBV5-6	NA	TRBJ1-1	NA	TGTGCCAGCAGCCCACACGGCGGGGCTCGGACTGAAGCTTTCTTT	CASSPHGGARTEAFF
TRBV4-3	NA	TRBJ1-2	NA	TGCGCCAGCAGCCAAGATAGGGGAATCAACTATGGCTACACCTTC	CASSQDRGINYGYTF
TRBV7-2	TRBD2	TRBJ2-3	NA	TGTGCCAGCAGCTCACTCTCACTAGCGGGGGGCGTCACAGATACGCAGTATTTT	CASSSLSLAGGVTDTQYF
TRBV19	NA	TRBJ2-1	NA	TGTGCCAGTATGTTGAGAGGAGGGGAGCAGTTCTTC	CASMLRGGEQFF
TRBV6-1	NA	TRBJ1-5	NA	TGTGCCATCGGGACTGTGGGCAATCAGCCCCAGCATTTT	CAIGTVGNQPQHF
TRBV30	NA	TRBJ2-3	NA	TGTGCCTGGAGTGTACTGGGAGACACAGATACGCAGTATTTT	CAWSVLGDTDTQYF
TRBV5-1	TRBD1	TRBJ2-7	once	TGCGCCAGCAGCTTGGTCTCGGGGGACAGGTCTTACGAGCAGTACTTC	CASSLVSGDRSYEQYF